This T cell receptor (beta chain) originates from a study of T-cell reconstitution after alpha-beta-depleted transplantation in children. Study-wide results and caveats: Hyperexpanded clones declined; after one year, newly produced T cells mostly supplied diversity.

This clonotype was picked up many times. Its antigen remains unknown. Preparation of the TCRbeta library was carried out with unique molecular identifiers. TCRdb fed the PCR reads into MiXCR, producing one record per CDR3 protein. The data show about 300,000 distinct CDR3 sequences, 10% seen once. The material was PBMCs, obtained before TCRalphabeta/CD19-depleted stem cell transplant. The receptor was isolated from a boy less than two years old with acute myeloid leukemia, due to receive a stem cell transplant.

This chain's CDR3 is CASSFGRWGYEQYF. Written as DNA, the CDR3 is TGTGCCAGCAGTTTCGGCCGCTGGGGGTACGAGCAGTACTTC. J is TRBJ2-7 and V is TRBV27; either TRBD1 or TRBD2 may supply D (5 bases each). V lost 3 bases to trimming and J lost 4 bases, with 13 bases between them. The CDR3 extends over 14 amino acids. Germline V lookup: CDR1 MNHEY, CDR2 SMNVEV (reference sequence).